The 15 T cell receptor beta chains below all came from one sample that was sequenced in a study of OX40 agonist ivuxolimab in advanced cancers. Clones were sequenced by immunoSEQ multiplex PCR, and TCRdb holds only the in-frame ones, with some missing. The data contain around 70,000 clones, around 80% of them singletons. The source material was CD4+ or CD8+ T cells sorted from blood, sampled in a trial of the OX40 agonist ivuxolimab. The source of these receptors is an adult with an advanced solid tumor such as melanoma, head and neck, liver or kidney cancer.

This clone turned up a few times. The chain joins TRBV7-9 to TRBJ2-7; 11 nucleotides match TRBD2. Germline CDR1 is SEHNR and CDR2 is FQNEAQ (reference sequence). Trimming removed 3 bases from V and 7 bases from J; junction bases left unmatched: 11. This CDR3 is 16 amino acids long. The CDR3 reads CASSFYNGLAGEEQYF. In DNA, the CDR3 is TGTGCCAGCAGCTTCTATAACGGACTAGCGGGTGAAGAGCAGTACTTC.

The rearrangement uses TRBV4-2 and TRBJ1-4; a weak D match, TRBD1 (6 bases). The germline gives CDR1 LGHNA, CDR2 YNFKEQ. Trimming cost V 0 bases and J 6 bases, with 8 bases left between them. This CDR3 region has 14 residues. As DNA, the CDR3 is TGTGCCAGCAGCCAAGATACAGGGTATGAAAAACTGTTTTTT. Translated: CASSQDTGYEKLFF.

In this sample, this clone turned up a few times. The chain joins TRBV15 to TRBJ1-1; D is unresolved. The CDR3 is made up of 13 amino acids. Germline loops: CDR1 LNHNV, CDR2 YYDKDF (reference sequence). V lost 5 bases and J lost 11, with 18 bases in between. CDR3 nucleotide sequence: TGTGCCACCAGCCCCCGCTACGGGCTGGTGGCTTTCTTT. This sequence encodes CATSPRYGLVAFF.

The chain has TRBV2 and TRBJ1-4, with D possibly matching TRBD1 (5 bases). V gave up 2 bases and J gave up 8 bases, with 18 bases separating them. Germline loops: CDR1 SNHLY, CDR2 FYNNEI. The CDR3 covers 16 residues. Here the CDR3 DNA reads TGTGCCAGCAGTGAAAGAGAGACAGCAACAAGGGAAAAACTGTTTTTT. Its translation: CASSERETATREKLFF.

The gene calls are TRBV5-1 and TRBJ2-7; 8 nucleotides match TRBD1. The CDR3 consists of 14 residues. Germline-derived CDR1 and CDR2 are SGHRS and YFSETQ. V trimming: 4 bases; J trimming: 6 bases; junction bases outside the gene matches: 9. The CDR3 coding sequence is TGCGCCAGCAGCCGGGGACAGGCGAGGGGCGAGCAGTACTTC. Translating gives CASSRGQARGEQYF.

The DNA for the CDR3 is TGTGCCAGCAGCTTAAGTCTCAGGGGCTCTGAAGCTTTCTTT. It is translated as CASSLSLRGSEAFF. The rearrangement links TRBV7-9 to TRBJ1-1; a possible D gene is TRBD1 (6 bases). The CDR3 has 14 amino acids. Germline lookup yields CDR1 SEHNR and CDR2 FQNEAQ (reference sequence). Trimming left V 2 bases short and J 6 bases short, with 13 bases between. Supplemented by reference TRBV7-9 and TRBJ1-1, the full variable domain reads DTGVSQNPRHKITKRGQNVTFRCDPISEHNRLYWYRQTLGQGPEFLTYFQNEAQLEKSRLLSDRFSAERPKGSFSTLEIQRTEQGDSAMYLCASSLSLRGSEAFFGQGTRLTVV.

This clone was picked up many times. The J gene is TRBJ2-3, the V gene TRBV15, with D tentatively TRBD1 or TRBD2 (5 bases each). Per germline, CDR1 LNHNV and CDR2 YYDKDF (reference sequence). V was cut by 0 bases and J by 5 bases, with 12 bases left in between. This CDR3 contains 15 residues. The CDR3 is CATSREGVSRDTQYF. As DNA, the CDR3 is TGTGCCACCAGCAGAGAGGGGGTTTCGAGAGATACGCAGTATTTT.

The chain uses TRBV28 and TRBJ2-7, with D maybe TRBD2 (6 bases). This CDR3 spans 14 amino acids. Germline V gives CDR1 MDHEN, CDR2 SYDVKM. Trimming left V 6 bases short and J 9 bases short, with 21 bases between. The CDR3 nucleotides are TGTGCCAGCAGCTCCTCTAGCGCCTATTTGGCGCAGTACTTC. It yields the protein CASSSSSAYLAQYF. Full variable domain (remainder filled in from reference TRBV28 and TRBJ2-7): DVKVTQSSRYLVKRTGEKVFLECVQDMDHENMFWYRQDPGLGLRLIYFSYDVKMKEKGDIPEGYSVSREKKERFSLILESASTNQTSMYLCASSSSSAYLAQYFGPGTRLTVT.

This clone rates as medium-sized. The rearrangement joins TRBV29-1 to TRBJ1-1; unclear D gene. Germline V gene data show CDR1 as SQVTM and CDR2 as ANQGSEA. Between the trimmed V and J ends, which lost 6 bases and 4 bases, there was a span of 12 bases. The CDR3 is 12 residues long. The CDR3 here is CSVWDSVTEAFF. The DNA of the CDR3 is TGCAGCGTCTGGGATTCGGTCACTGAAGCTTTCTTT.

The V call is TRBV27, the J call TRBJ1-1; 7 bases are shared with TRBD1. The CDR3 covers 16 residues. Trimming cost V 5 bases and J 0 bases; bases outside gene matches: 9. In germline, CDR1 is MNHEY, CDR2 SMNVEV (reference sequence). The CDR3 region is CASSRSGTAMNTEAFF. The DNA of the CDR3 is TGTGCCAGCAGTCGTTCCGGGACAGCAATGAACACTGAAGCTTTCTTT.

CDR3 DNA sequence: TGTGCTAGTTCGTTGCATGGGGCCAACGTCCTGACTTTC. Translation gives CASSLHGANVLTF. V is TRBV12-5 and J is TRBJ2-6; D is unresolved. CDR3 size: 13 residues. Per the germline V gene, CDR1 is LGHNT and CDR2 is FRNRAP. Between the trimmed V and J ends, which lost 8 bases and 3 bases, there was a span of 8 bases.

The J gene is TRBJ2-3, the V gene TRBV10-3, with TRBD1 matching 7 bases. The V gene end was trimmed by 8 bases and the J gene end by 6 bases; junction bases not matched to a gene: 8. Germline CDR1 is ENHRY and CDR2 is SYGVKD. CDR3 length: 13 residues. CDR3: CAIGAEGADTQYF. The CDR3 coding sequence is TGTGCCATCGGCGCCGAGGGGGCCGATACGCAGTATTTT.

This chain joins TRBV29-1 and TRBJ2-1, with 10 positions matching TRBD2. Trimming at V came to 6 bases and at J to 0 bases, leaving 5 bases not matched to a gene. CDR1 SQVTM and CDR2 ANQGSEA come from the germline V gene. The CDR3 spans 15 residues. The CDR3 loop is CSVLAGVSSYNEQFF. The CDR3 DNA reads as TGCAGCGTCCTAGCGGGGGTTAGCTCCTACAATGAGCAGTTCTTC.

The chain recombines TRBV2 with TRBJ2-2; D is unclear. Per germline, CDR1 SNHLY and CDR2 FYNNEI. V lost 6 bases to trimming and J lost 1 base, with 12 bases between them. This CDR3 has 15 residues. This CDR3 is CASSWQDLNTGELFF. For the CDR3, the DNA is TGTGCCAGCAGCTGGCAGGACCTGAACACCGGGGAGCTGTTTTTT.

The chain carries TRBV5-1 and TRBJ2-5; possible D gene TRBD1, 5 bases. This CDR3 region has 14 residues. Germline V gene lookup returns CDR1 SGHRS and CDR2 YFSETQ. Deletions cut 0 bases from V and 3 bases from J, with 9 bases between. The CDR3 reads CASSLGQLKETQYF. The CDR3 DNA is TGCGCCAGCAGCTTGGGACAGCTGAAAGAGACCCAGTACTTC.